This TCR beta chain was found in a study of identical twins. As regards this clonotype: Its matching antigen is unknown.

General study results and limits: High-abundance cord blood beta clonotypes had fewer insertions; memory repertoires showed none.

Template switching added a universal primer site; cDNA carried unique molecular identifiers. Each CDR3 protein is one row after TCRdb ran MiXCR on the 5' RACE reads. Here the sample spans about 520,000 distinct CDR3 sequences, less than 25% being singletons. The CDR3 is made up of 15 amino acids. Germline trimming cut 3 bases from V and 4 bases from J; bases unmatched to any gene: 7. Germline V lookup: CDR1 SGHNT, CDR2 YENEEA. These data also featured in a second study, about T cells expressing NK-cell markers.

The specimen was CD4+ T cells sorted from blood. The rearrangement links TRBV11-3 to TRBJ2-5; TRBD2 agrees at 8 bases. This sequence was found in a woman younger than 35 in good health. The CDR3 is CASSFIGGAVETQYF. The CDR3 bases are TGTGCCAGCAGCTTCATCGGGGGGGCCGTAGAGACCCAGTACTTC. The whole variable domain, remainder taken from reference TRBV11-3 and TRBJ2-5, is EAGVVQSPRYKIIEKKQPVAFWCNPISGHNTLYWYLQNLGQGPELLIRYENEEAVDDSQLPKDRFSAERLKGVDSTLKIQPAELGDSAVYLCASSFIGGAVETQYFGPGTRLLVL.